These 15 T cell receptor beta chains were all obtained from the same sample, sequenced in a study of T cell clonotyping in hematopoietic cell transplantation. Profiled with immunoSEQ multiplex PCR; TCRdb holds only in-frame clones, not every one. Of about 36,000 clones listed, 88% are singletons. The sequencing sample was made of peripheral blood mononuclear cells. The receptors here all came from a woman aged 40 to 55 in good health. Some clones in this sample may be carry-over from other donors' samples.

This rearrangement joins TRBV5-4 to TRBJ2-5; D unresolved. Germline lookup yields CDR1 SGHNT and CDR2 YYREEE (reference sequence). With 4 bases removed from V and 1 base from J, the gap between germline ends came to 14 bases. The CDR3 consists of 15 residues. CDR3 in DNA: TGTGCCAGCAGCATTGGTCCGTCGGTCCAAGAGACCCAGTACTTC. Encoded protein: CASSIGPSVQETQYF.

The CDR3 spells CASSSLGTEAFF. CDR3 bases: TGTGCCAGCAGTTCACTGGGCACTGAAGCTTTCTTT. This chain uses TRBV7-6 with TRBJ1-1; D uncertain. Per germline, CDR1 SGHVS and CDR2 FNYEAQ. V dropped 6 bases and J dropped 4 bases, with 9 bases sitting between them. CDR3 size: 12 residues.

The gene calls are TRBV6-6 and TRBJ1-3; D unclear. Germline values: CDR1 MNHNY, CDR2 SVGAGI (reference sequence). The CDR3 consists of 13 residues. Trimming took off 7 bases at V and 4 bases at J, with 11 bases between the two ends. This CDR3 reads CASIREAGNTIYF. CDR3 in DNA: TGTGCCAGCATACGGGAGGCCGGAAACACCATATATTTT.

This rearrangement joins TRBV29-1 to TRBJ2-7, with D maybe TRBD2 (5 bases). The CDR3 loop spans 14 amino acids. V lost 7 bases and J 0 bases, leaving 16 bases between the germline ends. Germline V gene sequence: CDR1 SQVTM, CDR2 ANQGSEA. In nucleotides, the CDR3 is TGCAGCGCCCAAGAGGGCAGAGACTCCTACGAGCAGTACTTC. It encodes CSAQEGRDSYEQYF.

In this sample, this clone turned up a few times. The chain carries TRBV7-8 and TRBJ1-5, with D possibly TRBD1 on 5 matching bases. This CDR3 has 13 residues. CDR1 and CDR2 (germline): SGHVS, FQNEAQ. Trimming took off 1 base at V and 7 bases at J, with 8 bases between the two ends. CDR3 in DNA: TGTGCCAGCAGCTTAGGGGGGGGACAGCCCCAGCATTTT. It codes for CASSLGGGQPQHF.

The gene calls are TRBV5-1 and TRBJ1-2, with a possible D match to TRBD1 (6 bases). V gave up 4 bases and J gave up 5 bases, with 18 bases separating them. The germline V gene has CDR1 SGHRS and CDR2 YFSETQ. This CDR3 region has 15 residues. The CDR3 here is CASSRRGGAQYGYTF. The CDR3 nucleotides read TGCGCCAGCAGCCGACGCGGGGGGGCCCAATATGGCTACACCTTC.

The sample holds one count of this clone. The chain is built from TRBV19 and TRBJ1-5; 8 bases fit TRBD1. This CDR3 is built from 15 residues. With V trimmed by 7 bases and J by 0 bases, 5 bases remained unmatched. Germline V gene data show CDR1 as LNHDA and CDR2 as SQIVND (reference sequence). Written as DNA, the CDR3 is TGTGCCAGTACCTCGACAGGGGATAGCAATCAGCCCCAGCATTTT. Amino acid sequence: CASTSTGDSNQPQHF.

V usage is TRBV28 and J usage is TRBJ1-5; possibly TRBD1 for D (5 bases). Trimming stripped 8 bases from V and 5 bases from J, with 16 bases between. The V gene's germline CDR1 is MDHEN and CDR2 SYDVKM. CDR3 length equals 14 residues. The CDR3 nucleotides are TGTGCCAGCTTAGGGGCGGGGGACTATCAGCCCCAGCATTTT. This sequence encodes CASLGAGDYQPQHF.

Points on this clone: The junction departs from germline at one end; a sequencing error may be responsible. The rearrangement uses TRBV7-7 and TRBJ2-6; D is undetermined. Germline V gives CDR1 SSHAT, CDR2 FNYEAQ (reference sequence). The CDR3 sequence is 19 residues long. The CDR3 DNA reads TGTGCTAGCAGCCTCAACTCGCCAGACACTTACTCTGGGGCCAACGTCCTGACTTTC. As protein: CASSLNSPDTYSGANVLTF.

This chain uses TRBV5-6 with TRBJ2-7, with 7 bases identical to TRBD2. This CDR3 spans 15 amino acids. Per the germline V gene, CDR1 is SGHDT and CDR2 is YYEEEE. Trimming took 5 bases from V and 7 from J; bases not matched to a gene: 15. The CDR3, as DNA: TGTGCCAGCAGGAGGTGGGCTAGCGGAGTATGGGAGCAGTACTTC. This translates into CASRRWASGVWEQYF.

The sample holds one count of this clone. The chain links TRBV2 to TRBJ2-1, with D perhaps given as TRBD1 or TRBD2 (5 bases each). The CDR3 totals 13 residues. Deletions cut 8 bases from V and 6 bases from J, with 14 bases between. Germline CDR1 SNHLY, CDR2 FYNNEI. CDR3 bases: TGTGCCAGCGGGCGGAAGAGGGGCAATGAGCAGTTCTTC. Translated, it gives CASGRKRGNEQFF.

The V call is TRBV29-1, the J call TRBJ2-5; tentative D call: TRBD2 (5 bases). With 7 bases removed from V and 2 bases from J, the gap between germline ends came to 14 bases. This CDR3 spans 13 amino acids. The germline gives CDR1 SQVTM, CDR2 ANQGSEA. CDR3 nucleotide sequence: TGCAGCGGCCGGGAACCAGGACAAGAGACCCAGTACTTC. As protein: CSGREPGQETQYF. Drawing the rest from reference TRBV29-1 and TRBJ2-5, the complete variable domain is SAVISQKPSRDICQRGTSLTIQCQVDSQVTMMFWYRQQPGQSLTLIATANQGSEATYESGFVIDKFPISRPNLTFSTLTVSNMSPEDSSIYLCSGREPGQETQYFGPGTRLLVL.

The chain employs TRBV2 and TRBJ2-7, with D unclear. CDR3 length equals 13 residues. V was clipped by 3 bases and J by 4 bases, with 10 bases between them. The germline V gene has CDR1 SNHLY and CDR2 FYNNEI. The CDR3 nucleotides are TGTGCCAGCAGTGATGTCGAGGTTTACGAGCAGTACTTC. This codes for CASSDVEVYEQYF. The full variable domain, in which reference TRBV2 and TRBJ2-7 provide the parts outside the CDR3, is EPEVTQTPSHQVTQMGQEVILRCVPISNHLYFYWYRQILGQKVEFLVSFYNNEISEKSEIFDDQFSVERPDGSNFTLKIRSTKLEDSAMYFCASSDVEVYEQYFGPGTRLTVT.

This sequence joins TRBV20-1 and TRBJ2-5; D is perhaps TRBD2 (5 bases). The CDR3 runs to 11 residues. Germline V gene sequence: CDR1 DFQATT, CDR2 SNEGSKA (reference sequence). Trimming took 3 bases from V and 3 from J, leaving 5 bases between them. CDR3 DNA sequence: TGCAGTGCTAGGACTAAAGAGACCCAGTACTTC. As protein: CSARTKETQYF.

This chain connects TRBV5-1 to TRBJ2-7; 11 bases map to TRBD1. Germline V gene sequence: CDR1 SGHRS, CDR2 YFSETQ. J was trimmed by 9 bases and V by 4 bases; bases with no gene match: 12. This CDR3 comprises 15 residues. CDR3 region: CASSPEDRGREGQYF. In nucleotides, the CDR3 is TGCGCCAGCAGCCCGGAGGACAGGGGGCGGGAAGGGCAGTACTTC.